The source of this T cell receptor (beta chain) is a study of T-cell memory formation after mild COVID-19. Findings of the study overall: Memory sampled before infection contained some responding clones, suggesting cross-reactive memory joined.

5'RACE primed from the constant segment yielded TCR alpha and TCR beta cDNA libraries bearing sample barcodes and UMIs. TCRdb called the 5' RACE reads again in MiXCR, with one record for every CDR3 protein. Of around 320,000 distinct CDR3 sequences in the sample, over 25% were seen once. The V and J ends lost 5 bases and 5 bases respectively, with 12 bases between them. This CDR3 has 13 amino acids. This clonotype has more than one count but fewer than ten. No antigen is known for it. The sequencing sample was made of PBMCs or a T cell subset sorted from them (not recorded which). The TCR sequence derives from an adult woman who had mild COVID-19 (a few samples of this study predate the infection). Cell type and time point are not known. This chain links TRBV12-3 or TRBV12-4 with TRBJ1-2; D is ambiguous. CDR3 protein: CASSTTGGYGYTF. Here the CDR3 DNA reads TGTGCCAGCAGTACTACCGGCGGGTATGGCTACACCTTC.